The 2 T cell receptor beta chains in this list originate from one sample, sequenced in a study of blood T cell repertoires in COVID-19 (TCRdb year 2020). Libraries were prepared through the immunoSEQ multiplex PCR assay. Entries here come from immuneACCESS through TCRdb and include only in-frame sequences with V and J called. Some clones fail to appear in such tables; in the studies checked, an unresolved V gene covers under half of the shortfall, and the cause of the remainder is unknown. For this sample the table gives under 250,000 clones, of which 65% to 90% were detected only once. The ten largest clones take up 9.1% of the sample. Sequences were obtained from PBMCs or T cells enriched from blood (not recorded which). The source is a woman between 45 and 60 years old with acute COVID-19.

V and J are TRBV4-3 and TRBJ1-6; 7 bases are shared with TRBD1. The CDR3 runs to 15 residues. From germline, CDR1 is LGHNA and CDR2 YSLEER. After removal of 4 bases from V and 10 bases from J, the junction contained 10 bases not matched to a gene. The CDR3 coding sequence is TGCGCCAGCAGCCTCCAAGACAGGGTAGAATCACCCCTCCACTTT. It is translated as CASSLQDRVESPLHF.

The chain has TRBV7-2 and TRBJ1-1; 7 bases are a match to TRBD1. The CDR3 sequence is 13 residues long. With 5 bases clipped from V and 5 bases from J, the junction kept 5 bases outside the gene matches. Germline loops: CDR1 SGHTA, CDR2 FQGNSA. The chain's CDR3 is CASSRQGGTEAFF. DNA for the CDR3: TGTGCCAGCAGCAGACAGGGCGGGACTGAAGCTTTCTTT.